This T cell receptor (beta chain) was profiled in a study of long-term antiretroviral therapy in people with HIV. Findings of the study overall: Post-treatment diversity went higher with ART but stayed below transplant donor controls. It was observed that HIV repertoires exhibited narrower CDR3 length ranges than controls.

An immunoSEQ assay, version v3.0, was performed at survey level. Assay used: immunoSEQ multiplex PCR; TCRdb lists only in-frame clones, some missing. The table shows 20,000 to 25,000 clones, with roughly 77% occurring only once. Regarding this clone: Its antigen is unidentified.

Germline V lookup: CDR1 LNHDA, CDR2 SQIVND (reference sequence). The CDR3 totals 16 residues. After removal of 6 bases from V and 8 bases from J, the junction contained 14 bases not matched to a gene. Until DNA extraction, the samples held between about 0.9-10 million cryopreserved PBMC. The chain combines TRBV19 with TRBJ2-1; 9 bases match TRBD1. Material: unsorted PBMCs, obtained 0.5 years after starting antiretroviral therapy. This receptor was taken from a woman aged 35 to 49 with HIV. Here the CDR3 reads CASSHLPGQGKDEQFF. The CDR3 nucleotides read TGTGCCAGTAGCCATCTCCCGGGACAGGGAAAGGATGAGCAGTTCTTC.